This T cell receptor (beta chain) was sequenced during a study of cytomegalovirus exposure and HLA in healthy donors. This CDR3 is built from 16 residues. The V end lost 2 bases, the J end lost 7 bases, and 20 bases lay between the germline ends. Germline CDR1 and CDR2: MGHRA and YSYEKL. Researchers ran the PCR with 60 Vbeta and 13 Jbeta primers. Sequenced by immunoSEQ multiplex PCR; TCRdb stores in-frame clones only, minus some. The table includes some 200,000 clones, over 75% detected once. The sequence was collected from a man over 45 in good health and CMV-seronegative. What was sequenced was PBMCs. This chain joins TRBV4-1 and TRBJ2-5, with a weak D call TRBD2 (6 bases). The DNA for the CDR3 is TGCGCCAGCAGCCAAATCCTATCGACACGGAGGGCGACCCAGTACTTC. Protein: CASSQILSTRRATQYF.